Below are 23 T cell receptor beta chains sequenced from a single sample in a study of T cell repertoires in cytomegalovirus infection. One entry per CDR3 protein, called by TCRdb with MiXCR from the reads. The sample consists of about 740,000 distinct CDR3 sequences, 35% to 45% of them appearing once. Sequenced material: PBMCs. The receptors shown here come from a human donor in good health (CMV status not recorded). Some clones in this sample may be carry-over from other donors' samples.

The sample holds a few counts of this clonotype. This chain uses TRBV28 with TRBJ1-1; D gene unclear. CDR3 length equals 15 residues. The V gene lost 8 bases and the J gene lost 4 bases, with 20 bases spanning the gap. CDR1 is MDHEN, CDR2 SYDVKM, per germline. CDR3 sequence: CASPPVRAAITEAFF. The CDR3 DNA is TGTGCCAGCCCCCCAGTAAGGGCGGCGATCACTGAAGCTTTCTTT.

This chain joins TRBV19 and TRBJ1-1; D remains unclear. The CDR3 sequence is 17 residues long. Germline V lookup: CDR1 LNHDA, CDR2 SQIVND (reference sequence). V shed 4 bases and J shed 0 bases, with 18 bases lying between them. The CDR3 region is CASSTTPEVFMNTEAFF. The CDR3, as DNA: TGTGCCAGTAGTACAACCCCTGAGGTTTTCATGAACACTGAAGCTTTCTTT.

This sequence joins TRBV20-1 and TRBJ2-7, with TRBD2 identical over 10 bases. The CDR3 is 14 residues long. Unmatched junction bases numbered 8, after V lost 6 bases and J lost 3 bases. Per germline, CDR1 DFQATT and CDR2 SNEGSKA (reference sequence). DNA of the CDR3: TGCAGTGCCAACCAGGCTAGCGGGAGCTACGAGCAGTACTTC. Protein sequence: CSANQASGSYEQYF.

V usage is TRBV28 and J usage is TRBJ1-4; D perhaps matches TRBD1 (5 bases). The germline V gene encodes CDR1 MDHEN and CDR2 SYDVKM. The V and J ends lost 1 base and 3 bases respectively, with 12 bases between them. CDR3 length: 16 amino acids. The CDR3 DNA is TGTGCCAGCAGTTTATTAGGCCAGGGAGCTAATGAAAAACTGTTTTTT. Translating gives CASSLLGQGANEKLFF.

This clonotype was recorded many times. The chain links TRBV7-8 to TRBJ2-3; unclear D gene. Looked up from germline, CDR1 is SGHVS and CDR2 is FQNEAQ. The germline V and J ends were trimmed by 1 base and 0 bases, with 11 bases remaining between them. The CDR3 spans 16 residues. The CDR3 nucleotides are TGTGCCAGCAGCTTAGAAGCCAGCACTAGCACAGATACGCAGTATTTT. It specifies CASSLEASTSTDTQYF.

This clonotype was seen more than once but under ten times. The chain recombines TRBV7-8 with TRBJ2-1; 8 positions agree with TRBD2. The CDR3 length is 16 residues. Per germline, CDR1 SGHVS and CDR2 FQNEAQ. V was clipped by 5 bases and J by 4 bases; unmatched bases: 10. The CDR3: CASSRKIAGPYNEQFF. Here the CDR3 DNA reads TGTGCCAGCAGCCGAAAAATAGCGGGGCCATACAATGAGCAGTTCTTC.

The CDR3: CASRDRASRPPNTEAFF. The CDR3 DNA follows: TGTGCCAGCAGGGATAGAGCCAGCAGGCCACCGAACACTGAAGCTTTCTTT. The chain joins TRBV28 to TRBJ1-1; D gene unclear. In germline, CDR1 is MDHEN, CDR2 SYDVKM. The CDR3 is 17 residues long. The ends were cut back, 6 bases at V and 1 base at J, with 21 bases in the middle.

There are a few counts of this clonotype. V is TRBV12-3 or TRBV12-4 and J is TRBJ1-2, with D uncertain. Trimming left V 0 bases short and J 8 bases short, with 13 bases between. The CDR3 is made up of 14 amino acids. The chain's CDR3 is CASSLARGKRGYTF. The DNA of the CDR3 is TGTGCCAGCAGTTTAGCGAGAGGGAAAAGGGGCTACACCTTC.

This chain's CDR3 is CASSFITRNQPQHF. For the CDR3, the DNA is TGTGCCAGCAGTTTTATAACAAGAAATCAGCCCCAGCATTTT. This chain links TRBV28 with TRBJ1-5; D gene uncertain. Looked up from germline, CDR1 is MDHEN and CDR2 is SYDVKM. V was cut by 3 bases and J by 4 bases, with 10 bases left in between. This CDR3 is 14 amino acids long.

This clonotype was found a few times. CDR3 nucleotide sequence: TGTGCCAGCAGCATCGGGGGGGCCAAAGATACGCAGTATTTT. Its translation is CASSIGGAKDTQYF. This chain joins TRBV7-2 and TRBJ2-3, with 8 bases matching TRBD2. CDR3 length: 14 residues. Per the germline V gene, CDR1 is SGHTA and CDR2 is FQGNSA. The trim removed 5 bases at V and 5 bases at J, leaving 6 bases unmatched.

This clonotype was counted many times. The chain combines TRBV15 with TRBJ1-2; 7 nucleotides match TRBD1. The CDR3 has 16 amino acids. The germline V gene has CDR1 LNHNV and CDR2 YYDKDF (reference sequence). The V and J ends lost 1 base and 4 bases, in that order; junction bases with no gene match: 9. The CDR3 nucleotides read TGTGCCACCAGCAGAGCGACAGGGAGGATAGCCTATGGCTACACCTTC. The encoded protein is CATSRATGRIAYGYTF.

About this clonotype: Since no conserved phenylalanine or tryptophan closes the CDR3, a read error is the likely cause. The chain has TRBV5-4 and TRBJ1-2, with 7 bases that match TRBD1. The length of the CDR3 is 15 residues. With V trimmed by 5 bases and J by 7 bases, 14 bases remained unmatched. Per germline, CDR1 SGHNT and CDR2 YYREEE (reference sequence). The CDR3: CASRSQSGGIGGYTL. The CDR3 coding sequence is TGTGCCAGCAGATCTCAGTCAGGGGGAATTGGTGGCTACACCTTA.

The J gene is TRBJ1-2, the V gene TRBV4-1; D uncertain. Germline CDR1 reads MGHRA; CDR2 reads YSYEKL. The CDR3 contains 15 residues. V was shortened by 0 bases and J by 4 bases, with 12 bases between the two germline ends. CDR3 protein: CASSQEAVGLYGYTF. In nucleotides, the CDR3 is TGCGCCAGCAGCCAAGAAGCGGTGGGCCTCTATGGCTACACCTTC.

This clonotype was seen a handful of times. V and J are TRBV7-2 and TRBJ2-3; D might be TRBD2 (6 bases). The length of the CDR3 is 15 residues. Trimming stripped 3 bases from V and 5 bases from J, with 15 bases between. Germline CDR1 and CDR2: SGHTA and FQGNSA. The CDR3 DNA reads TGTGCCAGCAGCTTGGAGCGGGCTAGTGGAGATACGCAGTATTTT. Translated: CASSLERASGDTQYF. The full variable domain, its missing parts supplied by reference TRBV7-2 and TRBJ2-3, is GAGVSQSPSNKVTEKGKDVELRCDPISGHTALYWYRQSLGQGLEFLIYFQGNSAPDKSGLPSDRFSAERTGGSVSTLTIQRTQQEDSAVYLCASSLERASGDTQYFGPGTRLTVL.

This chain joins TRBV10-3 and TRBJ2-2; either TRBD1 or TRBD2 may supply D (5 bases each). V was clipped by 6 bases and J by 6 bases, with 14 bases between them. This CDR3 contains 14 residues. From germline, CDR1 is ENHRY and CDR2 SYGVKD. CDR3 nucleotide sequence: TGTGCCATCAGACCGGGACCCGAGTCCGGGGAGCTGTTTTTT. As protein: CAIRPGPESGELFF.

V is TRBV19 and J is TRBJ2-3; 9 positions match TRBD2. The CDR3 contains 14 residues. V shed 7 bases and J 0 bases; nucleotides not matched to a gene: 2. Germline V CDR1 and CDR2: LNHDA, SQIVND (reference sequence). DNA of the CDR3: TGTGCCAGTACGACTAGCGGAAGCACAGATACGCAGTATTTT. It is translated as CASTTSGSTDTQYF.

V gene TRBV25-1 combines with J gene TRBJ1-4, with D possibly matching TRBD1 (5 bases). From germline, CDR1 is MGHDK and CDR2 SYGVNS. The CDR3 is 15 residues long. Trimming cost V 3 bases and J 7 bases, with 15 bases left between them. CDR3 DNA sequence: TGTGCCAGCAGTGAGACGGGACCGACGGGTGAAAAACTGTTTTTT. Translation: CASSETGPTGEKLFF.

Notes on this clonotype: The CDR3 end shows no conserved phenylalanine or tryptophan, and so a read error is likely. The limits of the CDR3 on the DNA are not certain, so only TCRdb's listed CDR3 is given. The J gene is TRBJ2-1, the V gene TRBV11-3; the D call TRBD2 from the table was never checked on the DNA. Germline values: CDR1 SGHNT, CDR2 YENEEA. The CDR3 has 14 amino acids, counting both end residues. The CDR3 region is CASRLASGNKERFC.

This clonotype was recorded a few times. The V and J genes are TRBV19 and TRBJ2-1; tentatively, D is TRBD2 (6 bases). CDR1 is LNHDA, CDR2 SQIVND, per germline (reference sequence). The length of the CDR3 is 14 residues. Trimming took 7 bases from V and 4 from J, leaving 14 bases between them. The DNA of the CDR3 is TGTGCCAGTACTCGGGGCCGGGAGTACAATGAGCAGTTCTTC. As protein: CASTRGREYNEQFF. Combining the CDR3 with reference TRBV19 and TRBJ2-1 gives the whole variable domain DGGITQSPKYLFRKEGQNVTLSCEQNLNHDAMYWYRQDPGQGLRLIYYSQIVNDFQKGDIAEGYSVSREKKESFPLTVTSAQKNPTAFYLCASTRGREYNEQFFGPGTRLTVL.

The CDR3 protein is CASTPGQGAHYGYTF. The DNA of the CDR3 is TGTGCCAGCACCCCGGGACAGGGGGCTCACTATGGCTACACCTTC. This chain joins TRBV6-1 and TRBJ1-2; 12 positions match TRBD1. The V gene end was trimmed by 7 bases and the J gene end by 3 bases; junction bases not matched to a gene: 6. CDR3 length: 15 amino acids. Germline CDR1 is MNHNS and CDR2 is SASEGT.

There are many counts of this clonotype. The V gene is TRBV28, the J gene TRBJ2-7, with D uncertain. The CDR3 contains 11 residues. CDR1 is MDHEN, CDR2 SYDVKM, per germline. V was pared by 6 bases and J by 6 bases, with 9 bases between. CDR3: CASSVRGEQYF. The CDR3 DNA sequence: TGTGCCAGCAGCGTTAGAGGCGAGCAGTACTTC. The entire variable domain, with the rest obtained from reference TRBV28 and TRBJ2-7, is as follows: DVKVTQSSRYLVKRTGEKVFLECVQDMDHENMFWYRQDPGLGLRLIYFSYDVKMKEKGDIPEGYSVSREKKERFSLILESASTNQTSMYLCASSVRGEQYFGPGTRLTVT.

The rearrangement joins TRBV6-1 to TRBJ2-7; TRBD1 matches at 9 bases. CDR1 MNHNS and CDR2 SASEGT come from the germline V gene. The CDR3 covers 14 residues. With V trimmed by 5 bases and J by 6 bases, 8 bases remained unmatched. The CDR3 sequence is CASSRDRVLVEQYF. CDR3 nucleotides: TGTGCCAGCAGTCGGGACAGGGTTTTAGTCGAGCAGTACTTC.

This CDR3 reads CATGLQVDSYEQYF. The CDR3 bases are TGTGCCACGGGGCTACAGGTTGACTCCTACGAGCAGTACTTC. The J gene is TRBJ2-7, the V gene TRBV28; D tentatively fits TRBD1 or TRBD2 (5 bases each). In germline, CDR1 is MDHEN, CDR2 SYDVKM. The CDR3 covers 14 residues. V lost 10 bases and J lost 0, with 16 bases in between.